The 27 T cell receptor beta chains below were found in one sample sequenced in a study of cytomegalovirus exposure and HLA in healthy donors. PCR amplification relied on 60 Vbeta primers (plus 13 Jbeta primers). Here immunoSEQ multiplex PCR was the method, and the copy in TCRdb shows in-frame clones only, minus some. The data contain 120,000 or so clones, around 86% of them singletons. Source material: PBMCs. These receptors came from a woman between 40 and 55 years old in good health and CMV-seronegative.

J is TRBJ2-6 and V is TRBV6-5; no definite D call. Germline lookup yields CDR1 MNHEY and CDR2 SVGAGI. Trimming cost V 4 bases and J 1 base, with 5 bases left between them. This CDR3 is built from 14 residues. The CDR3 bases are TGTGCCAGCAGTTCACAATCTGGGGCCAACGTCCTGACTTTC. This translates into CASSSQSGANVLTF.

With respect to this clone: The same CDR3 can be traced to other DNA sequences in this sample. The CDR3 protein is CAWSVRGNTEAFF. The DNA for the CDR3 is TGTGCCTGGAGTGTACGGGGTAACACTGAAGCTTTCTTT. This chain uses TRBV30 with TRBJ1-1, with D unclear. The CDR3 consists of 13 residues. Germline loops: CDR1 GTSNPN, CDR2 SVGIG (reference sequence). Deletions cut 0 bases from V and 2 bases from J, with 7 bases between. The whole variable domain, filled in from reference TRBV30 and TRBJ1-1, reads SQTIHQWPATLVQPVGSPLSLECTVEGTSNPNLYWYRQAAGRGLQLLFYSVGIGQISSEVPQNLSASRPQDRQFILSSKKLLLSDSGFYLCAWSVRGNTEAFFGQGTRLTVV.

The DNA of the CDR3 is TGTGCCAGCAGTGAAGAAGGGGGGGGACAGGGGTATGGCTACACCTTC. Protein product: CASSEEGGGQGYGYTF. This chain links TRBV6-1 with TRBJ1-2; 10 positions match TRBD1. This CDR3 contains 16 residues. Germline CDR1 and CDR2: MNHNS and SASEGT. J gave up 5 bases and V 1 base, and 7 bases lay outside the gene matches.

About this clone itself: At one end the junction does not follow the germline gene, possibly because of a read error. The gene calls are TRBV7-9 and TRBJ2-7, with D possibly TRBD1 on 5 matching bases. CDR1 is SEHNR, CDR2 FQNEAQ, per germline (reference sequence). This CDR3 region has 14 residues. CDR3 sequence (DNA): TGTTCCAGCAGCTTAGACGCAGGGTCCTACGAGCAGTACTTC. This gives the protein CSSSLDAGSYEQYF.

V gene TRBV4-1 combines with J gene TRBJ2-5, with 8 positions matching TRBD2. Germline CDR1 reads MGHRA; CDR2 reads YSYEKL. V lost 4 bases and J lost 1; bases outside the gene matches: 17. This CDR3 has 19 amino acids. As DNA, the CDR3 is TGCGCCAGCAGCCCCCGTGGGGGGGTGGCGGGAGGACGCCAAGAGACCCAGTACTTC. Translating gives CASSPRGGVAGGRQETQYF.

This chain joins TRBV7-8 and TRBJ2-7; a possible D gene is TRBD2 (6 bases). Germline V gives CDR1 SGHVS, CDR2 FQNEAQ. The V and J ends lost 4 bases and 7 bases respectively, with 17 bases between them. The CDR3 contains 14 residues. CDR3: CASSSKDQRGEQYF. The CDR3 coding sequence is TGTGCCAGCAGCTCCAAGGACCAACGGGGGGAGCAGTACTTC.

The genes are TRBV5-4 and TRBJ2-7; TRBD2 matches 7 bases. V gave up 0 bases and J gave up 4 bases; unmatched junction bases: 10. The CDR3 is made up of 16 amino acids. Germline V lookup: CDR1 SGHNT, CDR2 YYREEE (reference sequence). This CDR3 is CASSLVTGGLRYEQYF. The CDR3 bases are TGTGCCAGCAGCTTGGTCACGGGGGGTCTCCGGTACGAGCAGTACTTC.

The chain couples TRBV11-1 to TRBJ1-1, with TRBD1 identical over 9 bases. V trimming: 5 bases; J trimming: 4 bases; junction bases outside the gene matches: 8. The CDR3 sequence is 15 residues long. Looked up from germline, CDR1 is SGHAT and CDR2 is FQDESV (reference sequence). CDR3 nucleotide sequence: TGTGCCAGCAGCCCTCGACAGGGGGGGGGCACTGAAGCTTTCTTT. It codes for CASSPRQGGGTEAFF.

The chain combines TRBV5-6 with TRBJ1-2, with TRBD1 as a possible D gene (6 bases). Germline values: CDR1 SGHDT, CDR2 YYEEEE. Trimming removed 5 bases from V and 6 bases from J, with 14 bases in between. The CDR3 totals 13 residues. The CDR3 here is CASRRQDSHGYTF. CDR3 bases: TGTGCCAGCAGGCGACAGGACAGTCATGGCTACACCTTC.

V usage is TRBV28 and J usage is TRBJ1-1, with D perhaps TRBD1 (5 bases). The germline V gene has CDR1 MDHEN and CDR2 SYDVKM. CDR3 size: 15 residues. Trimming took off 7 bases at V and 0 bases at J, with 15 bases between the two ends. The DNA for the CDR3 is TGTGCCAGCACCCCCCCTTGGGGCATGAACACTGAAGCTTTCTTT. It translates to CASTPPWGMNTEAFF.

The CDR3 is CASRGGQAGNTIYF. CDR3 nucleotide sequence: TGTGCCAGCAGAGGGGGACAGGCGGGAAACACCATATATTTT. V usage is TRBV4-2 and J usage is TRBJ1-3; 8 bases line up with TRBD1. The ends lost 6 bases at V and 4 bases at J; junction bases unmatched: 5. Germline loops: CDR1 LGHNA, CDR2 YNFKEQ. The CDR3 totals 14 residues.

The rearrangement uses TRBV4-3 and TRBJ2-5; D is perhaps TRBD1 (5 bases). The J call is uncertain, as TRBJ2-7 better fits the DNA end. This CDR3 spans 16 amino acids. Per the germline V gene, CDR1 is LGHNA and CDR2 is YSLEER. The DNA for the CDR3 is TGCGCCAGCAGCCAAGATTCAACAGGTGCGACCTACGAGCAGTACTTC. This codes for CASSQDSTGATYEQYF.

The rearrangement uses TRBV7-3 and TRBJ2-1; a weak D match, TRBD2 (6 bases). Germline V gene sequence: CDR1 SGHTA, CDR2 FQGTGA. V lost 3 bases to trimming and J lost 4 bases, with 13 bases between them. The length of the CDR3 is 15 residues. The CDR3 nucleotides read TGTGCCAGCAGCTTCCGGGCTAGCGAGTACAATGAGCAGTTCTTC. This codes for CASSFRASEYNEQFF.

This clone was found a few times. The chain recombines TRBV7-9 with TRBJ1-2, with D perhaps TRBD1 (6 bases). The CDR3 totals 15 residues. Germline CDR1 and CDR2: SEHNR and FQNEAQ (reference sequence). The V gene lost 2 bases and the J gene lost 6 bases, with 16 bases spanning the gap. The CDR3 here is CASSLPVRGMDGYTF. The CDR3 DNA sequence: TGTGCCAGCAGCTTACCGGTCAGGGGTATGGATGGCTACACCTTC.

The chain is built from TRBV4-1 and TRBJ1-3; unclear D gene. This CDR3 region has 18 residues. Germline assignment: CDR1 MGHRA and CDR2 YSYEKL. V was pared by 8 bases and J by 0 bases, with 23 bases between. CDR3 coding DNA: TGCGCCAGCGGCCCTGGAGGTGGGAACATCGACTCTGGAAACACCATATATTTT. It translates to CASGPGGGNIDSGNTIYF.

The chain is built from TRBV28 and TRBJ1-5, with D perhaps matching TRBD1 (5 bases). Germline CDR1 reads MDHEN; CDR2 reads SYDVKM. The CDR3 runs 15 residues. Trimming took off 6 bases at V and 3 bases at J, with 15 bases between the two ends. In DNA form, the CDR3 reads TGTGCCAGCAGGGGGGGAACAGTCCCCAATCAGCCCCAGCATTTT. Protein: CASRGGTVPNQPQHF.

The chain recombines TRBV5-8 with TRBJ2-5, with D uncertain. The CDR3 runs to 11 residues. Germline values: CDR1 SGHTS, CDR2 YDEGEE. The ends were cut back, 7 bases at V and 5 bases at J, with 9 bases in the middle. For the CDR3, the DNA is TGTGCCAGCGCAACCCGGGAGACCCAGTACTTC. As protein: CASATRETQYF.

The J gene is TRBJ2-7, the V gene TRBV18, with 11 positions matching TRBD2. The junction had 4 bases not matched to a gene; V was cut back by 1 base and J by 5 bases. Germline V gene sequence: CDR1 KGHSH, CDR2 LQKENI. CDR3 length: 15 residues. The chain's CDR3 is CASSPLAGGPDEQYF. CDR3 DNA sequence: TGTGCCAGCTCACCACTAGCGGGAGGGCCGGACGAGCAGTACTTC.

Written as DNA, the CDR3 is TGTGCCAGCAGCTTACCTAGCTCCTACAATGAGCAGTTCTTC. Protein: CASSLPSSYNEQFF. The chain couples TRBV7-2 to TRBJ2-1; unclear D gene. This CDR3 has 14 residues. Trimming stripped 2 bases from V and 0 bases from J, with 5 bases between. Germline V gives CDR1 SGHTA, CDR2 FQGNSA.

The V gene is TRBV9, the J gene TRBJ2-2, with 7 bases fitting TRBD1. Losses at the gene ends were 4 bases for V and 1 base for J; bases not matched to a gene: 7. Germline V CDR1 and CDR2: SGDLS, YYNGEE. The CDR3 runs 16 residues. Written as DNA, the CDR3 is TGTGCCAGCAGCCCCCGGACAGGCGGGAACACCGGGGAGCTGTTTTTT. Residues: CASSPRTGGNTGELFF. Full variable domain (outside the CDR3, taken from reference TRBV9 and TRBJ2-2): DSGVTQTPKHLITATGQRVTLRCSPRSGDLSVYWYQQSLDQGLQFLIQYYNGEERAKGNILERFSAQQFPDLHSELNLSSLELGDSALYFCASSPRTGGNTGELFFGEGSRLTVL.

The chain has TRBV6-5 and TRBJ2-7; a possible D gene is TRBD1 (5 bases). Germline-derived CDR1 and CDR2 are MNHEY and SVGAGI. V was cut by 6 bases and J by 2 bases, with 14 bases left in between. The CDR3 consists of 14 residues. The CDR3 nucleotides are TGTGCCAGCAGATCCCCGCAGGGTCCCTACGAGCAGTACTTC. Translating it yields CASRSPQGPYEQYF.

The chain joins TRBV2 to TRBJ2-2, with TRBD2 matching 10 bases. The CDR3 loop spans 15 amino acids. Germline CDR1 reads SNHLY; CDR2 reads FYNNEI. Trimming cost V 6 bases and J 6 bases; bases outside gene matches: 7. The CDR3 DNA reads TGTGCCAGCAGGACAAGGACTAGCGGAGCCGGGGAGCTGTTTTTT. Residues: CASRTRTSGAGELFF.

V is TRBV2 and J is TRBJ1-3, with 10 bases that match TRBD1. V trimming: 8 bases; J trimming: 2 bases; junction bases outside the gene matches: 6. The CDR3 loop spans 15 amino acids. Germline V gives CDR1 SNHLY, CDR2 FYNNEI. CDR3 DNA sequence: TGTGCCAGCGGGGGACAGGGGCTCACTGGAAACACCATATATTTT. This gives the protein CASGGQGLTGNTIYF.

V is TRBV28 and J is TRBJ1-2, with TRBD1 as a possible D gene (5 bases). V was cut by 3 bases and J by 3 bases, with 11 bases left in between. The CDR3 length is 14 residues. From germline, CDR1 is MDHEN and CDR2 SYDVKM. The CDR3 nucleotides read TGTGCCAGCAGTTTGAGAGACAGCTACTATGGCTACACCTTC. Translated, it gives CASSLRDSYYGYTF.

This chain links TRBV11-2 with TRBJ2-7, with D possibly TRBD1 on 6 matching bases. Germline CDR1 SGHAT, CDR2 FQNNGV. This CDR3 spans 15 amino acids. V lost 1 base and J 2 bases, leaving 12 bases between the germline ends. CDR3 nucleotides: TGTGCCAGCAGCTTAGGTCAGGGGCGAACCTACGAGCAGTACTTC. Translating it yields CASSLGQGRTYEQYF.

This clone was observed a few times. The CDR3 spells CASSYFRGELFF. The CDR3 nucleotides read TGTGCCAGCAGTTACTTCAGGGGGGAGCTGTTTTTT. The rearrangement uses TRBV6-5 and TRBJ2-2; no clear D gene. The length of the CDR3 is 12 residues. Germline V lookup: CDR1 MNHEY, CDR2 SVGAGI. The V and J ends lost 1 base and 8 bases respectively, with 5 bases between them.

The chain is built from TRBV2 and TRBJ2-3; the match to TRBD2 covers 11 bases. The CDR3 runs 16 residues. V gave up 6 bases and J gave up 1 base; unmatched junction bases: 6. From germline, CDR1 is SNHLY and CDR2 FYNNEI. CDR3 in amino acids: CASRRTSGLGTDTQYF. The CDR3 DNA reads TGTGCCAGCAGACGGACTAGCGGGCTCGGCACAGATACGCAGTATTTT.